This TCR beta chain emerged from a study of cytomegalovirus exposure and HLA in healthy donors. The overall study: Tens of millions of unique TCRs from HLA-typed donors were held in an early release of data. Study findings and constraints: As a later analysis showed, several of the most significant clusters appeared to be linked to common viral pathogens. It was in a later analysis that TCR association rates were seen to vary by HLA locus, highest for DRB1 and lowest for HLA-C.

This PCR relied on a set of 60 Vbeta primers and 13 Jbeta primers. Sequencing used immunoSEQ multiplex PCR; TCRdb keeps in-frame clones, though not all of them. The sample consists of about 150,000 clones, about 85% of them appearing once. Germline assignment: CDR1 MDHEN and CDR2 SYDVKM. The CDR3 consists of 15 residues. The junction had 5 bases not matched to a gene; V was cut back by 5 bases and J by 2 bases. On this clone: Its antigen is currently unknown.

This chain joins TRBV28 and TRBJ2-7; 11 bases align to TRBD2. The source of this sequence is a man aged 25-40 years in good health and CMV-seropositive. Sequencing was done on a sample of PBMCs. CDR3 in amino acids: CASSPTGLAAYEQYF. In nucleotides, the CDR3 is TGTGCCAGCAGTCCGACGGGACTAGCGGCCTACGAGCAGTACTTC.